These 24 T cell receptor beta chains came from one sample sequenced in a study of cytomegalovirus exposure and HLA in healthy donors (dated by TCRdb to 2015 to 2018). Library creation used the immunoSEQ multiplex PCR assay. For the multiplex PCR, a mixture combining 60 forward primers for TCR Vbeta segments and 13 reverse primers for TCR Jbeta segments was used. TCRdb mirrors the immuneACCESS table, restricted to in-frame sequences. Some clones are absent from its copies; in checked studies, under half trace to an unresolved V gene, and the reason for the others is unknown. Within this sample are approximately 130,000 clones, with 80% to 90% of them counted one time only. The ten biggest clones cover around 5.2% of the sample. Specimen: PBMCs. The receptors were sampled from a woman aged 30 to 39 in good health and CMV-seronegative.

This chain joins TRBV16 and TRBJ2-1; D remains ambiguous. The CDR3 is 14 amino acids. Germline V gene lookup returns CDR1 KGHSY and CDR2 FQNENV. Trimming removed 0 bases at V and 4 bases at J, with 7 bases between. This CDR3 is CASSQSRLYNEQFF. The DNA of the CDR3 is TGTGCCAGCAGCCAATCGAGACTTTACAATGAGCAGTTCTTC.

Here the CDR3 reads CASSPLLPAEAYTDTQYF. CDR3 coding DNA: TGTGCCAGCAGCCCCTTACTTCCCGCGGAGGCTTACACAGATACGCAGTATTTT. The rearrangement uses TRBV5-6 and TRBJ2-3; perhaps TRBD2 as D (5 bases). Germline V gene sequence: CDR1 SGHDT, CDR2 YYEEEE. V lost 4 bases, J lost 2 bases, and 23 bases lay in between. The CDR3 covers 18 residues. Full variable domain (rest looked up from reference TRBV5-6 and TRBJ2-3): DAGVTQSPTHLIKTRGQQVTLRCSPKSGHDTVSWYQQALGQGPQFIFQYYEEEERQRGNFPDRFSGHQFPNYSSELNVNALLLGDSALYLCASSPLLPAEAYTDTQYFGPGTRLTVL.

The chain has TRBV28 and TRBJ2-2; D is unclear. V was clipped by 4 bases and J by 1 base, with 7 bases between them. CDR3 length: 14 residues. The V gene's germline CDR1 is MDHEN and CDR2 SYDVKM. The CDR3 DNA is TGTGCCAGCAGTTCGCCAGGGAACACCGGGGAGCTGTTTTTT. It is translated as CASSSPGNTGELFF.

The CDR3 reads CASCGTGINYGYTF. The CDR3 region has the DNA TGTGCCAGCTGTGGGACAGGGATTAACTATGGCTACACCTTC. The chain employs TRBV25-1 and TRBJ1-2, with 9 bases fitting TRBD1. Germline V gene data show CDR1 as MGHDK and CDR2 as SYGVNS. J lost 1 base, V lost 8 bases, and 5 bases had no gene match. CDR3 length: 14 residues.

The chain couples TRBV18 to TRBJ2-5; the D gene is possibly TRBD1 (6 bases). The DNA end lines up better with TRBJ2-7; the J call may be wrong. Germline-derived CDR1 and CDR2 are KGHSH and LQKENI. This CDR3 is 13 amino acids long. The DNA of the CDR3 is TGTGCCAGCTCATTCGTAGGGGGCTACGAGCAGTACTTC. Residues: CASSFVGGYEQYF.

This clone came up once. V usage is TRBV7-9 and J usage is TRBJ2-5; 14 bases are shared with TRBD2. V lost 3 bases and J lost 4; bases outside the gene matches: 1. In germline, CDR1 is SEHNR, CDR2 FQNEAQ (reference sequence). The CDR3 sequence is 15 residues long. The CDR3 nucleotides are TGTGCCAGCAGCTTGGGACTAGCGGGGGCAGAGACCCAGTACTTC. This encodes CASSLGLAGAETQYF.

The chain employs TRBV7-9 and TRBJ2-2; TRBD2 matches at 10 bases. The V segment lost 3 bases and the J segment 7 bases; nucleotides outside the gene matches: 11. The length of the CDR3 is 17 residues. The germline V gene encodes CDR1 SEHNR and CDR2 FQNEAQ (reference sequence). The CDR3 DNA follows: TGTGCCAGCAGCTTCTTACCAGCGGGAGGGTACGGCGGGGAGCTGTTTTTT. This translates into CASSFLPAGGYGGELFF.

This clone was detected only a few times. The chain is built from TRBV7-9 and TRBJ2-5; 8 bases agree with TRBD2. Trimming removed 6 bases from V and 4 bases from J; junction bases left unmatched: 7. The CDR3 sequence is 14 residues long. Germline loops: CDR1 SEHNR, CDR2 FQNEAQ (reference sequence). CDR3 nucleotides: TGTGCCAGCAGTGCGAGCGGGAGTGGAGAGACCCAGTACTTC. This codes for CASSASGSGETQYF.

J is TRBJ2-1 and V is TRBV7-2; D is perhaps TRBD2 (5 bases). This CDR3 comprises 13 residues. V was cut by 8 bases and J by 4 bases, with 12 bases left in between. The V gene's germline CDR1 is SGHTA and CDR2 FQGNSA. CDR3 sequence reads: CASGPRGYNEQFF. Here the CDR3 DNA reads TGTGCCAGCGGGCCCCGGGGTTACAATGAGCAGTTCTTC.

This clone was seen only a few times. The chain uses TRBV5-5 and TRBJ1-1; tentative D call: TRBD1 (6 bases). The length of the CDR3 is 12 residues. The V gene lost 5 bases and the J gene lost 6 bases, with 11 bases spanning the gap. The germline gives CDR1 SGHKS, CDR2 YYEKEE (reference sequence). The CDR3 sequence is CASRGYRAEAFF. CDR3 DNA sequence: TGTGCCAGCAGAGGTTACAGGGCTGAAGCTTTCTTT.

The chain employs TRBV16 and TRBJ1-4; possibly TRBD1 for D (6 bases). Germline CDR1 KGHSY, CDR2 FQNENV. Trimming cost V 4 bases and J 1 base, with 10 bases left between them. The CDR3 loop spans 15 amino acids. CDR3 sequence (DNA): TGTGCCAGCAGCCTTAAGGGACAAACTAATGAAAAACTGTTTTTT. It codes for CASSLKGQTNEKLFF. Supplemented by reference TRBV16 and TRBJ1-4, the full variable domain reads GEEVAQTPKHLVRGEGQKAKLYCAPIKGHSYVFWYQQVLKNEFKFLISFQNENVFDETGMPKERFSAKCLPNSPCSLEIQATKLEDSAVYFCASSLKGQTNEKLFFGSGTQLSVL.

This chain uses TRBV29-1 with TRBJ2-5; the D is unclear. From germline, CDR1 is SQVTM and CDR2 ANQGSEA. The CDR3 covers 12 residues. Trimming took off 6 bases at V and 1 base at J, with 9 bases between the two ends. CDR3 residues: CSVAHGQETQYF. The CDR3 DNA sequence: TGCAGCGTAGCGCATGGCCAAGAGACCCAGTACTTC.

Only one count was recorded for this clone. The chain links TRBV29-1 to TRBJ2-5; possible D gene TRBD1, 6 bases. CDR3 length: 13 amino acids. V lost 4 bases, J lost 2 bases, and 11 bases lay in between. CDR1 is SQVTM and CDR2 is ANQGSEA in the germline V gene. CDR3 region: CSVGQVLQETQYF. CDR3 DNA sequence: TGCAGCGTTGGACAGGTTTTACAAGAGACCCAGTACTTC.

The CDR3 bases are TGTGCCATCAGGATACAGGGGGACACAGATACGCAGTATTTT. Residues: CAIRIQGDTDTQYF. The V call is TRBV10-3, the J call TRBJ2-3; 8 nucleotides match TRBD1. The V gene end was trimmed by 6 bases and the J gene end by 2 bases; junction bases not matched to a gene: 4. Germline lookup yields CDR1 ENHRY and CDR2 SYGVKD. The CDR3 spans 14 residues.

The chain has TRBV5-1 and TRBJ2-7, with D uncertain. Germline CDR1 reads SGHRS; CDR2 reads YFSETQ. The V and J ends lost 4 bases and 0 bases respectively, with 11 bases between them. The CDR3 has 14 residues. The CDR3: CASSEQSYSYEQYF. In nucleotides, the CDR3 is TGCGCCAGCAGCGAACAGAGTTACTCCTACGAGCAGTACTTC.

The chain joins TRBV7-9 to TRBJ2-1; TRBD1 agrees at 7 bases. J lost 3 bases, V lost 5 bases, and 7 bases had no gene match. Germline V gives CDR1 SEHNR, CDR2 FQNEAQ (reference sequence). This CDR3 has 15 residues. The CDR3 spells CASSDTGDHYNEQFF. CDR3 nucleotides: TGTGCCAGCAGCGACACAGGGGATCACTACAATGAGCAGTTCTTC.

The rearrangement joins TRBV4-1 to TRBJ2-3, with 8 nucleotides matching TRBD1. V dropped 0 bases and J dropped 2; count of bases not matched to a gene: 10. This CDR3 spans 18 amino acids. CDR1 is MGHRA, CDR2 YSYEKL, per germline. CDR3 in amino acids: CASSQDRSTGGPTDTQYF. The DNA for the CDR3 is TGCGCCAGCAGCCAAGATAGAAGCACAGGGGGTCCCACAGATACGCAGTATTTT.

The V call is TRBV7-2, the J call TRBJ2-7; 10 bases are a match to TRBD1. The CDR3 totals 15 residues. V trimming: 1 base; J trimming: 3 bases; junction bases outside the gene matches: 3. Germline CDR1 reads SGHTA; CDR2 reads FQGNSA. The CDR3, as DNA: TGTGCCAGCAGCTTAGTGGGACAGGGGTTCTACGAGCAGTACTTC. Protein product: CASSLVGQGFYEQYF.

The chain joins TRBV7-2 to TRBJ1-1; D is possibly TRBD1 (6 bases). V was trimmed by 3 bases and J by 1 base, leaving 15 bases between them. The CDR3 sequence is 16 residues long. Germline V gene sequence: CDR1 SGHTA, CDR2 FQGNSA. CDR3 region: CASSFGRGGGNTEAFF. In DNA form, the CDR3 reads TGTGCCAGCAGCTTTGGTCGGGGGGGCGGGAACACTGAAGCTTTCTTT.

V gene TRBV28 combines with J gene TRBJ2-7, with a possible D match to TRBD2 (7 bases). Trimming took 6 bases from V and 2 from J, leaving 17 bases between them. Germline-derived CDR1 and CDR2 are MDHEN and SYDVKM. The CDR3 contains 15 residues. The DNA of the CDR3 is TGTGCCAGCAGCTCCCTAGGGGGGGGTGCCTACGAGCAGTACTTC. Protein sequence: CASSSLGGGAYEQYF.

This rearrangement joins TRBV29-1 to TRBJ1-2; D perhaps matches TRBD1 (6 bases). Between the trimmed V and J ends, which lost 6 bases and 0 bases, there was a span of 11 bases. The CDR3 extends over 13 amino acids. Looked up from germline, CDR1 is SQVTM and CDR2 is ANQGSEA. This chain's CDR3 is CSVSQGTNYGYTF. CDR3 bases: TGCAGCGTATCACAGGGAACTAACTATGGCTACACCTTC.

The chain joins TRBV19 to TRBJ1-1, with 8 bases fitting TRBD1. J lost 7 bases, V lost 3 bases, and 7 bases had no gene match. The CDR3 consists of 14 residues. Germline V gene data show CDR1 as LNHDA and CDR2 as SQIVND (reference sequence). The CDR3 nucleotides are TGTGCCAGTAGTATCAGGACAGGGACACTTGAAGCTTTCTTT. This sequence encodes CASSIRTGTLEAFF. Supplemented by reference TRBV19 and TRBJ1-1, the full variable domain reads DGGITQSPKYLFRKEGQNVTLSCEQNLNHDAMYWYRQDPGQGLRLIYYSQIVNDFQKGDIAEGYSVSREKKESFPLTVTSAQKNPTAFYLCASSIRTGTLEAFFGQGTRLTVV.

This clone was observed a single time. V is TRBV5-1 and J is TRBJ1-5, with 7 bases aligning to TRBD1. Looked up from germline, CDR1 is SGHRS and CDR2 is YFSETQ. CDR3 length equals 16 residues. V lost 4 bases, J lost 5 bases, and 12 bases stayed unmatched. The DNA of the CDR3 is TGCGCCAGCAGCGGGGGGACAGTTATCCCCGATCAGCCCCAGCATTTT. This sequence encodes CASSGGTVIPDQPQHF.

The V call is TRBV27, the J call TRBJ1-5; 8 bases are shared with TRBD1. The CDR3 sequence is 15 residues long. Germline V gene data show CDR1 as MNHEY and CDR2 as SMNVEV (reference sequence). The J segment lost 6 bases and the V segment lost 2 bases, leaving 6 bases of the junction unmatched. The CDR3: CASSLRQGISQPQHF. The CDR3, as DNA: TGTGCCAGCAGTTTACGACAGGGGATATCTCAGCCCCAGCATTTT.